This T cell receptor beta chain was sequenced for a study of control samples from healthy donors and cancer patients. The CDR3 loop spans 18 amino acids. The V and J ends lost 5 bases and 0 bases respectively, with 20 bases between them. Germline V gives CDR1 LNHDA, CDR2 SQIVND (reference sequence). Method: immunoSEQ multiplex PCR; TCRdb's copy keeps in-frame clones and lacks some. The table records approximately 90,000 clones, roughly 83% of them present only once. The receptor's source is a man in his 70s with lung cancer. The chain carries TRBV19 and TRBJ1-5; D is possibly TRBD1 (6 bases). The sample was PBMCs. DNA for the CDR3: TGTGCCAGTAGTGTGGCCCCAATACAGGGTTATAGCAATCAGCCCCAGCATTTT. Its translation: CASSVAPIQGYSNQPQHF. The full variable domain, in which reference TRBV19 and TRBJ1-5 provide the parts outside the CDR3, is DGGITQSPKYLFRKEGQNVTLSCEQNLNHDAMYWYRQDPGQGLRLIYYSQIVNDFQKGDIAEGYSVSREKKESFPLTVTSAQKNPTAFYLCASSVAPIQGYSNQPQHFGDGTRLSIL.